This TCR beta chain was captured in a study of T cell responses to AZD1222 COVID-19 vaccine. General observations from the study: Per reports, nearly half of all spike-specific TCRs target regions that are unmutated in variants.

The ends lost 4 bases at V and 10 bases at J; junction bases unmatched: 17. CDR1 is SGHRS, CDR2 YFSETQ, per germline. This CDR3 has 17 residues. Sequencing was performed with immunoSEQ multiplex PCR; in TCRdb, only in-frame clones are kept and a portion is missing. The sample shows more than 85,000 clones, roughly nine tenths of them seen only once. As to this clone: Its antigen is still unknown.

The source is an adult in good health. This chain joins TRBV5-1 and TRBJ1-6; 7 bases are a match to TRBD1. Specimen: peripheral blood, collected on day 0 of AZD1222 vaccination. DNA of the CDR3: TGCGCCAGCAGCGAATTGACGACAGGGTCAGGTAGCTCACCCCTCCACTTT. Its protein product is CASSELTTGSGSSPLHF. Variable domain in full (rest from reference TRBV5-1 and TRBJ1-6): KAGVTQTPRYLIKTRGQQVTLSCSPISGHRSVSWYQQTPGQGLQFLFEYFSETQRNKGNFPGRFSGRQFSNSRSEMNVSTLELGDSALYLCASSELTTGSGSSPLHFGNGTRLTVT.